One and the same sample provided the 14 T cell receptor beta chains below, sequenced in a study of glioma-infiltrating T cells after dendritic cell vaccination. Profiled with immunoSEQ multiplex PCR; TCRdb holds only in-frame clones, not every one. The table has about 73,000 clones, 82% seen once. Sequenced here: blood, sampled before dendritic cell vaccination. These receptors came from a human donor with glioblastoma.

This clone was picked up one time. V usage is TRBV7-8 and J usage is TRBJ1-1; weak D call: TRBD1 (6 bases). Germline values: CDR1 SGHVS, CDR2 FQNEAQ. Trimming took off 6 bases at V and 7 bases at J, with 12 bases between the two ends. This CDR3 has 12 residues. DNA for the CDR3: TGTGCCAGCAGTCAACAGGGCAATGAAGCTTTCTTT. Translating gives CASSQQGNEAFF. The full variable domain, rest sourced from reference TRBV7-8 and TRBJ1-1, is GAGVSQSPRYKVAKRGQDVALRCDPISGHVSLFWYQQALGQGPEFLTYFQNEAQLDKSGLPSDRFFAERPEGSVSTLKIQRTQQEDSAVYLCASSQQGNEAFFGQGTRLTVV.

The rearrangement joins TRBV19 to TRBJ1-5, with D possibly TRBD1 on 6 matching bases. The CDR3 spans 16 residues. CDR1 is LNHDA and CDR2 is SQIVND in the germline V gene (reference sequence). The V end was cut by 5 bases, the J end by 0 bases, with 14 bases between. CDR3 nucleotide sequence: TGTGCCAGTAGTTCAGTCAGGGGCAATAGCAATCAGCCCCAGCATTTT. It codes for CASSSVRGNSNQPQHF.

The chain is built from TRBV19 and TRBJ2-3, with D maybe TRBD2 (5 bases). The V and J ends lost 4 bases and 4 bases respectively, with 12 bases between them. The CDR3 loop spans 14 amino acids. The germline CDR1 and CDR2 sequences are LNHDA and SQIVND (reference sequence). The CDR3 here is CASSRSGASDTQYF. The CDR3 coding sequence is TGTGCCAGTAGTAGAAGCGGCGCCTCAGATACGCAGTATTTT.

A few counts support this clone. V usage is TRBV10-1 and J usage is TRBJ1-4, with D hard to call. Germline V gene sequence: CDR1 WNHNN, CDR2 SYGVQD (reference sequence). The V end was cut by 3 bases, the J end by 8 bases, with 16 bases between. The CDR3 length is 15 residues. In DNA, the CDR3 is TGCGCCAGCAGTGACCGGGAGGGCAGGTGGGAAAAACTGTTTTTT. It is translated as CASSDREGRWEKLFF.

The chain employs TRBV10-3 and TRBJ1-4; D possibly corresponds to TRBD1 (5 bases). V was trimmed by 3 bases and J by 7 bases, leaving 12 bases between them. This CDR3 is 14 amino acids long. Germline CDR1 is ENHRY and CDR2 is SYGVKD. The CDR3 nucleotides read TGTGCCATCAGTGATGAAGGGCAGGGTGAAAAACTGTTTTTT. It codes for CAISDEGQGEKLFF.

The chain is built from TRBV29-1 and TRBJ2-1, with a weak D call TRBD1 (5 bases). This CDR3 contains 11 residues. Per the germline V gene, CDR1 is SQVTM and CDR2 is ANQGSEA. V gave up 4 bases and J gave up 7 bases, with 8 bases separating them. CDR3 bases: TGCAGCGTTGGGAAGGGGAATGAGCAGTTCTTC. It is translated as CSVGKGNEQFF.

The chain recombines TRBV19 with TRBJ1-4; no reliable D call. Germline V gene sequence: CDR1 LNHDA, CDR2 SQIVND (reference sequence). This CDR3 comprises 16 residues. V shed 5 bases and J shed 0 bases, with 13 bases lying between them. Here the CDR3 reads CASSRPGKSTNEKLFF. CDR3 bases: TGTGCCAGTAGTCGTCCGGGGAAGTCAACTAATGAAAAACTGTTTTTT.

This chain joins TRBV7-9 and TRBJ1-1; tentatively, D is TRBD1 (5 bases). The CDR3 length is 14 residues. CDR1 SEHNR and CDR2 FQNEAQ come from the germline V gene (reference sequence). Trimming left V 2 bases short and J 5 bases short, with 12 bases between. The CDR3 is CASSLKGDGTEAFF. Written as DNA, the CDR3 is TGTGCCAGCAGCTTAAAAGGGGATGGGACTGAAGCTTTCTTT.

This chain uses TRBV7-9 with TRBJ2-1, with 9 bases fitting TRBD2. This CDR3 has 15 amino acids. Germline V gives CDR1 SEHNR, CDR2 FQNEAQ (reference sequence). The J segment lost 3 bases and the V segment lost 1 base, leaving 1 base of the junction unmatched. The CDR3 DNA follows: TGTGCCAGCAGCTTAGTAGCGGGAGACTACAATGAGCAGTTCTTC. Translation: CASSLVAGDYNEQFF.

The genes are TRBV4-1 and TRBJ2-7; 9 bases line up with TRBD1. Losses at the gene ends were 4 bases for V and 3 bases for J; bases not matched to a gene: 7. From germline, CDR1 is MGHRA and CDR2 YSYEKL. The CDR3 is made up of 15 amino acids. Written as DNA, the CDR3 is TGCGCCAGCAGCCCAGGGACAGGGTCACACTACGAGCAGTACGTC. Translating gives CASSPGTGSHYEQYV.

This rearrangement joins TRBV6-5 to TRBJ2-1, with 9 bases identical to TRBD2. Trimming removed 2 bases from V and 8 bases from J; junction bases left unmatched: 4. Germline-derived CDR1 and CDR2 are MNHEY and SVGAGI. The CDR3 extends over 14 amino acids. The CDR3 loop is CASSYVGLAHEQFF. The CDR3, as DNA: TGTGCCAGCAGTTACGTGGGACTAGCTCATGAGCAGTTCTTC.

V is TRBV14 and J is TRBJ2-7, with D tentatively TRBD2 (5 bases). The V and J ends lost 1 base and 1 base respectively, with 8 bases between them. Germline V gene data show CDR1 as SGHDN and CDR2 as FVKESK. CDR3 length equals 14 residues. The CDR3 nucleotides read TGTGCCAGCAGCCAAGGAAGCGGATCCTACGAGCAGTACGTC. Its protein product is CASSQGSGSYEQYV.

This clone occurred once. The chain has TRBV6-5 and TRBJ1-2, with TRBD1 identical over 8 bases. V lost 2 bases to trimming and J lost 1 base; unmatched junction nucleotides: 6. The CDR3 extends over 16 amino acids. Germline values: CDR1 MNHEY, CDR2 SVGAGI. The CDR3 spells CASSYSGTGRNYGYTF. In DNA, the CDR3 is TGTGCCAGCAGTTACAGCGGGACAGGACGTAACTATGGCTACACCTTC.

This clone has just a few counts. J is TRBJ2-4 and V is TRBV27; 15 bases line up with TRBD2. V shed 5 bases and J 6 bases; nucleotides not matched to a gene: 14. Germline CDR1 is MNHEY and CDR2 is SMNVEV (reference sequence). The CDR3 loop spans 19 amino acids. The CDR3: CASSTGLAGGLGSRNIQYF. CDR3 sequence (DNA): TGTGCCAGCAGTACGGGACTAGCGGGAGGTCTCGGATCAAGAAACATTCAGTACTTC.